The 23 T cell receptor beta chains in this list originate from one sample, sequenced in a study of Graves' ophthalmopathy and Graves' hyperthyroidism. TCR beta CDR3 amplification used RNA transcripts. In the first round, RT-PCR was carried out with HTBI primers, and a multiplex PCR formed the second round. TCRdb analysed the multiplex PCR reads with MiXCR anew, one entry per CDR3 protein. In the table there are 170,000 or so distinct CDR3 sequences, roughly 37% of which are singletons. Sequencing was performed on peripheral blood. The receptors derive from a woman in her forties with Graves' ophthalmopathy.

Only one count was recorded for this clonotype. The rearrangement joins TRBV20-1 to TRBJ1-5; TRBD1 agrees at 9 bases. J was trimmed by 5 bases and V by 0 bases; bases with no gene match: 17. CDR1 and CDR2 (germline): DFQATT, SNEGSKA (reference sequence). This CDR3 is 19 amino acids long. The CDR3 loop is CSARDYKGQGLTGDQPQHF. DNA for the CDR3: TGCAGTGCTAGAGATTATAAGGGACAGGGCCTGACGGGAGATCAGCCCCAGCATTTT.

This clonotype was seen many times. V usage is TRBV27 and J usage is TRBJ2-2, with D perhaps matching TRBD2 (6 bases). V lost 6 bases and J lost 7, with 21 bases in between. CDR3 size: 16 residues. In germline, CDR1 is MNHEY, CDR2 SMNVEV (reference sequence). The chain's CDR3 is CASRRLGTEGIGELFF. The CDR3 DNA is TGTGCCAGCAGAAGACTCGGGACGGAGGGAATCGGGGAGCTGTTTTTT.

The chain is built from TRBV6-2 or TRBV6-3 and TRBJ2-5, with TRBD2 matching 8 bases. This CDR3 contains 14 residues. The germline V gene encodes CDR1 MNHEY and CDR2 SVGEGT. V was pared by 6 bases and J by 4 bases, with 7 bases of the junction left unmatched. The CDR3 reads CASSVKRERETQYF. The CDR3, as DNA: TGTGCCAGCAGCGTTAAGCGGGAGAGAGAGACCCAGTACTTC.

In this sample, this clonotype turned up a few times. CDR3 nucleotide sequence: TGTGCCTGGGCGGACAGGGACAATCAGCCCCAGCATTTT. Its protein is CAWADRDNQPQHF. The chain couples TRBV30 to TRBJ1-5, with 8 bases fitting TRBD1. J lost 3 bases, V lost 5 bases, and 3 bases had no gene match. Germline values: CDR1 GTSNPN, CDR2 SVGIG (reference sequence). The CDR3 is 13 residues long. Full variable domain (rest looked up from reference TRBV30 and TRBJ1-5): SQTIHQWPATLVQPVGSPLSLECTVEGTSNPNLYWYRQAAGRGLQLLFYSVGIGQISSEVPQNLSASRPQDRQFILSSKKLLLSDSGFYLCAWADRDNQPQHFGDGTRLSIL.

The rearrangement uses TRBV6-1 and TRBJ1-2; no definite D call. V was shortened by 6 bases and J by 1 base, with 12 bases between the two germline ends. CDR1 MNHNS and CDR2 SASEGT come from the germline V gene. CDR3 size: 14 residues. The CDR3, as DNA: TGTGCCAGCAGGAGGGCAGGCGTTAACTATGGCTACACCTTC. Translated: CASRRAGVNYGYTF.

There are many counts of this clonotype. This chain joins TRBV15 and TRBJ2-5, with 10 bases aligning to TRBD2. With V trimmed by 0 bases and J by 5 bases, 9 bases remained unmatched. The CDR3 sequence is 17 residues long. The V gene's germline CDR1 is LNHNV and CDR2 YYDKDF (reference sequence). CDR3 in DNA: TGTGCCACCAGCAGAGAAGGAGGAGCGGGGGGGAGGGAGACCCAGTACTTC. Amino acid sequence: CATSREGGAGGRETQYF.

Many counts were recorded for this clonotype. The rearrangement joins TRBV30 to TRBJ1-5; D is unclear. The CDR3 is made up of 13 amino acids. The V end was cut by 2 bases, the J end by 6 bases, with 11 bases between. Germline CDR1 is GTSNPN and CDR2 is SVGIG (reference sequence). CDR3 coding DNA: TGTGCCTGGAGTACAGCGTCTGGTCAGCCCCAGCATTTT. It codes for CAWSTASGQPQHF.

This clonotype was counted many times. The rearrangement uses TRBV28 and TRBJ1-1; D is uncertain. This CDR3 is built from 16 residues. Trimming removed 5 bases at V and 1 base at J, with 17 bases between. Germline V CDR1 and CDR2: MDHEN, SYDVKM. CDR3 protein: CASSQTGRSSNTEAFF. CDR3 bases: TGTGCCAGCAGTCAAACCGGCCGGTCCTCGAACACTGAAGCTTTCTTT.

The J gene is TRBJ2-2, the V gene TRBV6-2 or TRBV6-3; the D is unclear. CDR3 length: 13 residues. The germline gives CDR1 MNHEY, CDR2 SVGEGT. The V end lost 11 bases, the J end lost 0 bases, and 10 bases lay between the germline ends. As DNA, the CDR3 is TGTGCCGGCTCCCGGTCGAACACCGGGGAGCTGTTTTTT. It yields the protein CAGSRSNTGELFF.

V is TRBV15 and J is TRBJ2-5; D remains unclear. V lost 3 bases and J 3 bases, leaving 11 bases between the germline ends. This CDR3 comprises 14 residues. The germline gives CDR1 LNHNV, CDR2 YYDKDF (reference sequence). The CDR3 here is CATSRGKIEETQYF. For the CDR3, the DNA is TGTGCCACCAGCAGGGGGAAAATTGAAGAGACCCAGTACTTC.

This chain uses TRBV12-3 or TRBV12-4 with TRBJ2-5; D perhaps matches TRBD1 (6 bases). The ends were cut back, 6 bases at V and 4 bases at J, with 15 bases in the middle. The CDR3 runs to 14 residues. The CDR3 sequence is CASSPQGQRETQYF. The CDR3 DNA sequence: TGTGCCAGCAGCCCTCAGGGGCAAAGAGAGACCCAGTACTTC.

This clonotype appeared once. The chain joins TRBV19 to TRBJ2-5; D call uncertain. Trimming took off 3 bases at V and 2 bases at J, with 7 bases between the two ends. This CDR3 has 13 amino acids. Germline values: CDR1 LNHDA, CDR2 SQIVND (reference sequence). The CDR3 bases are TGTGCCAGTAGTATTGGCAGTCAAGAGACCCAGTACTTC. Translating gives CASSIGSQETQYF.

In this sample, this clonotype turned up many times. The chain employs TRBV27 and TRBJ1-5; TRBD1 is a possible D gene (5 bases). Trimming cost V 6 bases and J 6 bases, with 15 bases left between them. This CDR3 has 14 residues. Germline V gives CDR1 MNHEY, CDR2 SMNVEV (reference sequence). The CDR3 coding sequence is TGTGCCAGCAGCCGGGACCGGGACTTTCAGCCCCAGCATTTT. It codes for CASSRDRDFQPQHF.

This clonotype appeared many times. This chain joins TRBV2 and TRBJ1-5; 7 bases are a match to TRBD1. CDR3 size: 14 residues. CDR1 is SNHLY and CDR2 is FYNNEI in the germline V gene. Losses at the gene ends were 4 bases for V and 7 bases for J; bases not matched to a gene: 7. CDR3 sequence (DNA): TGTGCCAGCAGTGGGACAGGTGGTGACCAGCCCCAGCATTTT. Translating gives CASSGTGGDQPQHF.

This clonotype was recorded at least ten times. The chain is built from TRBV24-1 and TRBJ2-5, with D perhaps matching TRBD2 (6 bases). The germline CDR1 and CDR2 sequences are KGHDR and SFDVKD. V lost 5 bases and J lost 5, with 11 bases in between. This CDR3 is built from 13 residues. The chain's CDR3 is CATSAMEGETQYF. The CDR3 bases are TGTGCCACCAGTGCGATGGAGGGGGAGACCCAGTACTTC.

There are many counts of this clonotype. The V and J genes are TRBV11-1 and TRBJ2-2; D is unclear. This CDR3 spans 16 amino acids. Trimming took 5 bases from V and 3 from J, leaving 16 bases between them. CDR1 and CDR2 (germline): SGHAT, FQDESV (reference sequence). This CDR3 reads CASSLPTVLDTGELFF. The CDR3 DNA follows: TGTGCCAGCAGCCTGCCGACGGTTCTGGACACCGGGGAGCTGTTTTTT.

The chain links TRBV4-1 to TRBJ1-1, with D possibly being TRBD1 (6 bases). This CDR3 has 16 amino acids. Germline CDR1 and CDR2: MGHRA and YSYEKL. Trimming stripped 4 bases from V and 0 bases from J, with 15 bases between. In DNA, the CDR3 is TGCGCCAGCAGCCCCAGGGGCGGCAGGGTGAACACTGAAGCTTTCTTT. Protein sequence: CASSPRGGRVNTEAFF.

This clonotype was seen many times. J is TRBJ1-6 and V is TRBV7-9; D not resolved. Germline CDR1 and CDR2: SEHNR and FQNEAQ (reference sequence). The length of the CDR3 is 13 residues. V dropped 5 bases and J dropped 7 bases, with 9 bases sitting between them. The CDR3 reads CASSRTENSPLHF. The CDR3 nucleotides read TGTGCCAGCAGCCGGACGGAAAATTCACCCCTCCACTTT.

This clonotype was counted many times. In nucleotides, the CDR3 is TGTGCCATCGGGACGGGCGCTCTCCACTTT. Translating gives CAIGTGALHF. The rearrangement links TRBV10-3 to TRBJ1-6, with a weak D call TRBD1 (5 bases). The germline gives CDR1 ENHRY, CDR2 SYGVKD. The CDR3 is made up of 10 amino acids. Between the trimmed V and J ends, which lost 8 bases and 16 bases, there was a span of 12 bases.

The rearrangement uses TRBV2 and TRBJ2-7; 9 bases agree with TRBD2. With V trimmed by 4 bases and J by 4 bases, 17 bases remained unmatched. CDR1 and CDR2 from the germline V gene are SNHLY and FYNNEI. The CDR3 extends over 18 amino acids. The CDR3, as DNA: TGTGCCAGCAGTGGGGGACCCCGACTAGGCGGGAGGGGGTACGAGCAGTACTTC. Its protein product is CASSGGPRLGGRGYEQYF.

This clonotype was found many times. The rearrangement joins TRBV9 to TRBJ1-1; D might be TRBD1 (5 bases). This CDR3 region has 13 residues. Trimming pared 6 bases from V and 4 bases from J, leaving 13 bases between. Per germline, CDR1 SGDLS and CDR2 YYNGEE. DNA of the CDR3: TGTGCCAGCAACCAACCCGGGGGCACTGAAGCTTTCTTT. This codes for CASNQPGGTEAFF.

The rearrangement links TRBV6-5 to TRBJ2-7; 8 bases agree with TRBD1. Trimming took 4 bases from V and 2 from J; bases not matched to a gene: 7. Germline V gene lookup returns CDR1 MNHEY and CDR2 SVGAGI. This CDR3 is built from 15 residues. The CDR3 bases are TGTGCCAGCAGTTCCACCGGGACAGGTCCCTACGAGCAGTACTTC. This gives the protein CASSSTGTGPYEQYF.

The chain uses TRBV7-2 and TRBJ2-7, with 7 bases that match TRBD2. Unmatched junction bases numbered 6, after V lost 2 bases and J lost 2 bases. Germline lookup yields CDR1 SGHTA and CDR2 FQGNSA. This CDR3 region has 15 residues. The CDR3 is CASSLSGGPPYEQYF. The CDR3 DNA reads TGTGCCAGCAGCTTATCGGGGGGACCCCCCTACGAGCAGTACTTC.